Shown below are 8 T cell receptor beta chains from a single sample sequenced in a study of early T cells in non-severe SARS-CoV-2 infection. TCRdb re-derived calls from the 5' RACE reads in MiXCR, one entry per CDR3 protein. The sample holds approximately 81,000 distinct CDR3 sequences; more than 13% are singletons and the top ten take 3%. The sample consisted of whole blood. The receptors derive from an adult who was a healthcare worker with PCR-confirmed SARS-CoV-2 infection or an uninfected control (not recorded which).

The chain employs TRBV7-3 and TRBJ1-2; 8 nucleotides align to TRBD1. V gave up 5 bases and J gave up 8 bases; unmatched junction bases: 13. This CDR3 has 15 amino acids. CDR1 SGHTA and CDR2 FQGTGA come from the germline V gene. Here the CDR3 DNA reads TGTGCCAGCAGCCCAACGTTTAGGACAGGGCAAGGCTACACCTTC. Protein sequence: CASSPTFRTGQGYTF.

V gene TRBV20-1 combines with J gene TRBJ2-2; 7 bases match TRBD2. The CDR3 runs 13 residues. Germline CDR1 DFQATT, CDR2 SNEGSKA (reference sequence). The J segment lost 5 bases and the V segment lost 3 bases, leaving 3 bases of the junction unmatched. Written as DNA, the CDR3 is TGCAGTGCTAGGGGAGGGAATACCGGGGAGCTGTTTTTT. As protein: CSARGGNTGELFF.

About this clonotype itself: This sequence may be a read error, since a much larger clone differs from it by one base. The genes are TRBV5-8 and TRBJ2-6; D gene ambiguous. Germline lookup yields CDR1 SGHTS and CDR2 YDEGEE. This CDR3 contains 16 residues. The CDR3 region is CVSSSASHSGANVLTF. Written as DNA, the CDR3 is TGTGTCAGCAGCTCAGCATCACACTCTGGGGCCAACGTCCTGACTTTC.

This chain uses TRBV5-5 with TRBJ1-1, with D uncertain. This CDR3 comprises 13 residues. Germline V gives CDR1 SGHKS, CDR2 YYEKEE (reference sequence). Trimming cost V 0 bases and J 6 bases, with 9 bases left between them. In DNA, the CDR3 is TGTGCCAGCAGCTTGGCTGTGAGGCCTGAAGCTTTCTTT. It specifies CASSLAVRPEAFF.

This clonotype was recorded many times. The chain carries TRBV6-6 and TRBJ1-1; TRBD1 might be the D (6 bases). Germline V gene sequence: CDR1 MNHNY, CDR2 SVGAGI (reference sequence). Trimming stripped 6 bases from V and 6 bases from J, with 11 bases between. This CDR3 has 12 amino acids. The CDR3 loop reads CASSSGTPEAFF. In nucleotides, the CDR3 is TGTGCCAGCAGCTCTGGGACACCTGAAGCTTTCTTT.

In the case of this clonotype: At one end the junction does not follow the germline gene, possibly because of a read error. V gene TRBV12-3 or TRBV12-4 combines with J gene TRBJ2-5; 9 nucleotides line up with TRBD1. This CDR3 is built from 15 residues. CDR3 in amino acids: CASSFPTGGREIQYF. In DNA, the CDR3 is TGTGCCAGCAGTTTTCCGACAGGGGGTCGCGAGATCCAGTACTTC.

The genes are TRBV12-3 or TRBV12-4 and TRBJ2-7, with D uncertain. The CDR3 has 14 amino acids. V dropped 5 bases and J dropped 2 bases, with 13 bases sitting between them. CDR3 nucleotides: TGTGCCAGCAGTATCTCCGACGGGCCCTACGAGCAGTACTTC. Translation: CASSISDGPYEQYF.

This clonotype was counted ten times or more. The genes are TRBV10-3 and TRBJ2-7; 10 bases fit TRBD1. Trimming at V came to 4 bases and at J to 2 bases, leaving 5 bases not matched to a gene. This CDR3 comprises 15 residues. The germline V gene has CDR1 ENHRY and CDR2 SYGVKD. CDR3 sequence: CAISAGTGDPYEQYF. The CDR3 DNA follows: TGTGCCATCAGTGCCGGGACAGGGGACCCCTACGAGCAGTACTTC.